The rows below give T cell receptor beta chains drawn from one sample of a study of regulatory T cells in long-lasting Graves disease. TCRdb redid the calling of the multiplex PCR reads with MiXCR, one entry per CDR3 protein. The sample has about 310,000 distinct CDR3 sequences, 18% seen once; the top ten hold about 38%. The material sequenced was peripheral blood mononuclear cells (PBMCs), taken at new diagnosis, from a patient treated with antithyroid drugs. Receptors originate from a female donor with Graves disease. The CDR3 runs from the conserved cysteine through the conserved F or W. The order of the fields is J gene, clone size, V gene, D gene, CDR3 protein, CDR3 DNA. The D gene is left open where the match is weak. Size tells how often a clone was seen (once, few, many) or the class of an expanded clone, and some rows leave it out.

TRBJ1-2,.,TRBV19,.,CASSIARDGYTF,TGTGCCAGTAGTATTGCCAGGGATGGCTACACCTTC
TRBJ2-7,many,TRBV2,.,CASNLGGDSGEQYF,TGTGCCAGCAACTTAGGGGGGGATTCCGGCGAGCAGTACTTC
TRBJ2-7,many,TRBV7-8,.,CASSLGGDYYYEQYF,TGTGCCAGCAGCCTAGGGGGGGATTACTACTACGAGCAGTACTTC
TRBJ2-2,few,TRBV4-1,TRBD2,CASSRVRLAGWTGELFF,TGCGCCAGCAGCCGGGTGAGACTAGCGGGATGGACCGGGGAGCTGTTTTTT
TRBJ2-7,many,TRBV10-2,TRBD2,CASTRDYTYEQYF,TGCGCCAGCACGCGGGACTACACCTACGAGCAGTACTTC
TRBJ1-6,many,TRBV2,.,CASRPSGDNSPLHF,TGTGCCAGCAGACCCTCGGGGGATAATTCACCCCTCCACTTT
TRBJ1-2,many,TRBV5-1,TRBD1,CASSPDRGLYGYTF,TGCGCCAGCAGCCCGGACAGGGGGCTGTATGGCTACACCTTC
TRBJ2-5,many,TRBV27,TRBD2,CASSLSGTTETQYF,TGTGCCAGCTCCCTGAGCGGGACTACTGAGACCCAGTACTTC
TRBJ2-7,.,TRBV9,.,CASSASSGTVDYEQYF,TGTGCCAGCAGCGCATCGTCCGGGACTGTAGACTACGAGCAGTACTTC
TRBJ1-2,few,TRBV5-1,.,CASSLGGASNGYTF,TGCGCCAGCAGCTTGGGTGGGGCCTCCAATGGCTACACCTTC
TRBJ2-3,many,TRBV7-9,TRBD2,CASTRLAGESHTQYF,TGTGCCAGCACGAGGCTAGCGGGAGAATCGCATACGCAGTATTTT
TRBJ2-2,.,TRBV27,.,CASTKGGSTGELFF,TGTGCCAGCACCAAGGGCGGAAGTACCGGGGAGCTGTTTTTT
TRBJ1-1,many,TRBV28,.,CASSGRVSHTEAFF,TGTGCCAGCAGTGGTAGAGTAAGCCACACTGAAGCTTTCTTT
TRBJ1-3,.,TRBV11-1,TRBD1,CASSSPGQAVSGNTIYF,TGTGCCAGCAGCTCTCCGGGACAGGCCGTCTCTGGAAACACCATATATTTT
TRBJ2-1,many,TRBV2,.,CASSTHNEQFF,TGTGCCAGCAGTACCCACAATGAGCAGTTCTTC
TRBJ2-2,few,TRBV20-1,.,CSASRPTGDLFF,TGCAGTGCTAGTCGTCCGACCGGGGATCTGTTTTTT
TRBJ2-3,many,TRBV7-9,TRBD2,CASTRGGLRYTDTQYF,TGTGCCAGCACCCGGGGGGGACTACGTTACACAGATACGCAGTATTTT
TRBJ2-3,many,TRBV5-6,.,CASSSLGDTDTQYF,TGTGCCAGCAGCTCTTTGGGGGACACAGATACGCAGTATTTT
TRBJ2-7,many,TRBV6-1,.,CASSRFPGAEDYEQYF,TGTGCCAGCAGTAGGTTCCCGGGGGCCGAGGACTACGAGCAGTACTTC
TRBJ2-1,few,TRBV28,.,CASTALISSYNEQFF,TGTGCCAGCACCGCCCTTATTAGCAGCTACAATGAGCAGTTCTTC
TRBJ2-7,many,TRBV2,.,CASSEGGQYF,TGTGCCAGCAGTGAGGGAGGGCAGTACTTC
TRBJ1-2,many,TRBV6-5,.,CASSYFLQVGYTF,TGTGCCAGCAGTTACTTCCTCCAGGTTGGCTACACCTTC
TRBJ2-7,.,TRBV5-1,TRBD1,CASSSGTGEQYF,TGCGCCAGCAGCTCCGGGACAGGTGAGCAGTACTTC
TRBJ2-4,many,TRBV7-3,.,CASSLWDKEGLRAKNIQYF,TGTGCCAGCAGCTTATGGGACAAGGAGGGTTTGAGGGCCAAAAACATTCAGTACTTC
TRBJ2-7,many,TRBV9,.,CASSVDGGYEQYF,TGTGCCAGCAGCGTAGACGGAGGGTACGAGCAGTACTTC